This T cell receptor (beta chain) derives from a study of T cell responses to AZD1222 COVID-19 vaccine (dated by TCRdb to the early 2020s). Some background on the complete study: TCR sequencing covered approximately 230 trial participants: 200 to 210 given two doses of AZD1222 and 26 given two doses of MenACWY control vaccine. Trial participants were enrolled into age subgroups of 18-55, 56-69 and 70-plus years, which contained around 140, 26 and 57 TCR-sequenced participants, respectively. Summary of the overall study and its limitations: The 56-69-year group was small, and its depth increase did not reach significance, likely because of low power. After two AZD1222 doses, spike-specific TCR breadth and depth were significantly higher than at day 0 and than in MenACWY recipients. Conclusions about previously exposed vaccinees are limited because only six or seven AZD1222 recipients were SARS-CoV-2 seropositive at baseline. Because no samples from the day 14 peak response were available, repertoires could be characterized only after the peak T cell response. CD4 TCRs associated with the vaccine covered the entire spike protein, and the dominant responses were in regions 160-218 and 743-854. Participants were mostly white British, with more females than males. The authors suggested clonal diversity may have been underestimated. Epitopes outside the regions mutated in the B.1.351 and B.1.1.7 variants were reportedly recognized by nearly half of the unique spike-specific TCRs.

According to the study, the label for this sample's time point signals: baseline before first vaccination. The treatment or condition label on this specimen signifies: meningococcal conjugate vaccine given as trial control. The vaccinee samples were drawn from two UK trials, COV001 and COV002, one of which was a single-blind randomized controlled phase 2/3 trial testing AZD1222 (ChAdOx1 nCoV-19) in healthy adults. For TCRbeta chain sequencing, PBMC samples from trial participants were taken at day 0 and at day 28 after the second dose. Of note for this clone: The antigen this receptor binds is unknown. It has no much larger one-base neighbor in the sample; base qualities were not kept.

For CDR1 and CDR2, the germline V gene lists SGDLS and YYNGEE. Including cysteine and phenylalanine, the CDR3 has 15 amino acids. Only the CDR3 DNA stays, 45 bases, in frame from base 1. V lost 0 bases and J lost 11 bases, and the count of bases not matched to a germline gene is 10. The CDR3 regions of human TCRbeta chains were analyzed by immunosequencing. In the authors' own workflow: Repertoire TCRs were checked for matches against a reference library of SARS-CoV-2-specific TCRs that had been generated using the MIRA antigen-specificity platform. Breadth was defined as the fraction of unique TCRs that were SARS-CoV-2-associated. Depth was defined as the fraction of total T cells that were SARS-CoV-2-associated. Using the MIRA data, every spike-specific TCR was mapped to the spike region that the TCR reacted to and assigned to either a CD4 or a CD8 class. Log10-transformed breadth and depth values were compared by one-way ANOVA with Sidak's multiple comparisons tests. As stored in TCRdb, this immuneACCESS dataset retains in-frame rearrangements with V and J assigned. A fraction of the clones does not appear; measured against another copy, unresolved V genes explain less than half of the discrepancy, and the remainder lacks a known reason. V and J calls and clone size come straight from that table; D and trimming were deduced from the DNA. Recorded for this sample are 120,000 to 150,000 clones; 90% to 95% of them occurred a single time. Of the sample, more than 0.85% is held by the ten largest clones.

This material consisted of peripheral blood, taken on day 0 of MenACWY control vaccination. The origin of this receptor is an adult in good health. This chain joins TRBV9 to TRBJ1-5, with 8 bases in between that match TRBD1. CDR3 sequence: CASSVDDAGGITQHF. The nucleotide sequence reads TGTGCCAGCAGCGTAGACGATGCAGGGGGCATTACCCAGCATTTT.